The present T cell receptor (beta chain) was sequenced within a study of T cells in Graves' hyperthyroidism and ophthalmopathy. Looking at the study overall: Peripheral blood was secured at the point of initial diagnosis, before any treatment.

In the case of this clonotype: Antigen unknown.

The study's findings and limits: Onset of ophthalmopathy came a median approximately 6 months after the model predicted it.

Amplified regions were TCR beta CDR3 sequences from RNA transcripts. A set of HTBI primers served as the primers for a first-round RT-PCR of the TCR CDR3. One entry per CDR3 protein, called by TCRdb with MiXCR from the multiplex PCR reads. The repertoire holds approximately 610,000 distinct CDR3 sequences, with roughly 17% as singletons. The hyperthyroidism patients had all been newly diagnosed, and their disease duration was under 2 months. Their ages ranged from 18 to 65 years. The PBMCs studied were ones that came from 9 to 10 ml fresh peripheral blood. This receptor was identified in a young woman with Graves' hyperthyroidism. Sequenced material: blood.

CDR3 protein: CASSEGSLPGQPIWKYF. CDR3 bases: TGTGCCAGCAGTGAAGGCAGTCTACCGGGACAGCCCATATGGAAGTACTTC. V usage is TRBV6-1 and J usage is TRBJ2-5; 7 positions match TRBD1. This CDR3 has 17 amino acids. V gave up 1 base and J gave up 12 bases; unmatched junction bases: 20. CDR1 and CDR2 (germline): MNHNS, SASEGT.